The T cell receptor (beta chain) described here comes from a study of control samples from healthy donors and cancer patients. This clone was seen once. The CDR3 has 11 residues. Trimming took 5 bases from V and 11 from J, leaving 11 bases between them. Per germline, CDR1 MNHEY and CDR2 SMNVEV (reference sequence). Clones were read by immunoSEQ multiplex PCR, and TCRdb kept only the in-frame ones, dropping some. The table has fewer than 200,000 clones, 90% to 95% seen once. This TCR was sampled from a man aged 25-45 years in good health. V gene TRBV27 combines with J gene TRBJ2-3; D gene ambiguous. Sequenced: blood. The CDR3 protein is CASSRGQRQYF. In DNA, the CDR3 is TGTGCCAGCAGTCGTGGCCAAAGGCAGTATTTT.